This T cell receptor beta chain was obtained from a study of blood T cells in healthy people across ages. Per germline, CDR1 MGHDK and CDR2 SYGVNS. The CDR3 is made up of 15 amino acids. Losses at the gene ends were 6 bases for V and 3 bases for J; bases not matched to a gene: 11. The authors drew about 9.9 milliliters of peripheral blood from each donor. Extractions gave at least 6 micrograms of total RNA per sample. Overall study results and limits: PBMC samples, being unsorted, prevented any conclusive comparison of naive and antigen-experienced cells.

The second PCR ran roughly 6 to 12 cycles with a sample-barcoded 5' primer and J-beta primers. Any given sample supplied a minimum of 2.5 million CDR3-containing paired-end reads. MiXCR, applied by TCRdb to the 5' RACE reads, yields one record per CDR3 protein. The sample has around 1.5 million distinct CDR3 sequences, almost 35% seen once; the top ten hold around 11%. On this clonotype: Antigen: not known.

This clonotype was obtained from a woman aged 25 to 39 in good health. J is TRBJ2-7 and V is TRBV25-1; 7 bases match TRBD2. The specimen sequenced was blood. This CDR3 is CASRMGGDTYYEQYF. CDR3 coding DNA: TGTGCCAGCAGAATGGGGGGGGATACTTACTACGAGCAGTACTTC.